What follows describes a single TCR beta chain. The specificity of this receptor is unknown. No base qualities exist here, and no much larger clone lies one base off it. TCRbeta CDR3 regions were amplified from genomic DNA by means of the immunoSEQ Assay, a bias-controlled multiplex PCR. In the paper's pipeline: The number of nucleated cells in each sample was estimated by amplification of reference gene primers within the assay. To quantify the absolute abundance of each unique TCRbeta CDR3 rearrangement, sequence reads were collapsed and filtered. Productive Simpson clonality was computed per sample as the square root of Simpson's diversity index over productive rearrangements. TCRdb limited this immuneACCESS table to in-frame rearrangements with V and J called. A share of clones is missing; checked studies link under half to unresolved V genes, and the rest is unexplained. That table furnishes V, J and clone size, whereas the DNA furnished D and trimming. This sample holds roughly 250,000 clones; 80% to 95% were observed only once. Of the sample, 0.83% falls within the top ten clones.

After removal of 7 bases from V and 6 bases from J, the junction retains 12 bases not matched to a gene. The CDR3 measures 16 amino acids from cysteine to phenylalanine. The entry retains the CDR3 DNA only, 48 bases that are in frame from base 1. CDR1 is given as LNHDA and CDR2 as SQIVND, both from the germline V gene (reference sequence). This specimen comes from a study of blood T cell repertoires in COVID-19 (dated by TCRdb to 2019 to 2021). Background for the entire study: Samples from collaborators originated in the United States, Italy and Spain and spanned both the acute and convalescent phases of COVID-19. The material from the prospective study consisted of cDNA or gDNA derived from T cells, B-cell-depleted T cells, or PBMCs. Subjects who had been exposed to COVID-19, were actively infected with it, or had recovered from it provided the deeply sampled blood TCRbeta repertoires that made up the dataset. A freely available public database, intended as a resource for researchers studying the immune response to SARS-CoV-2, is where the repertoires were released. The samples were drawn from the first 160 participants of the ongoing ImmuneRACE study and from 1,254 subjects provided by 6 global collaborators. A de-identified subject ID, COVID-19 status, age in years and sex were almost always included in the sample metadata. Where available, HLA class I and class II types were obtained from metadata supplied by the sample provider rather than from assay-based typing.

One collaborating source in Seattle enrolled patients during active infection and followed them longitudinally through the course of disease. Collaborating institutions collected whole blood in K2EDTA tubes following their own protocols. For TCRbeta analysis, collaborators shipped samples in one of three forms: frozen whole blood, isolated PBMCs, or DNA extracted from either of those sample types. Overall results and qualifications from the work: Clinical and demographic metadata were provided uncurated, with the amount varying by source and participant.

The V and J genes are TRBV19 and TRBJ1-3; 10 bases in the junction line up with TRBD1. Sequenced sample: peripheral blood. The TCR originated in a young man with COVID-19, enrolled during active disease. Here the CDR3 is given as CASTIRTGGPLNTIYF. The DNA sequence is TGTGCCAGTACCATTCGGACAGGGGGGCCCCTAAACACCATATATTTT.